These 26 T cell receptor beta chains originate from one sample sequenced in a study of control samples from healthy donors and cancer patients. Assay: immunoSEQ multiplex PCR; the TCRdb copy retains only in-frame clones and omits some. The sample lists about 130,000 clones, around 90% occurring once. Material: blood. The receptor source for this set is a man aged 18 to 29 in good health.

V and J are TRBV7-3 and TRBJ1-3; D is perhaps TRBD1 (5 bases). The germline V gene has CDR1 SGHTA and CDR2 FQGTGA. Trimming pared 2 bases from V and 1 base from J, leaving 9 bases between. The CDR3 contains 15 residues. CDR3 in DNA: TGTGCCAGCAGCTTAGGGGGAGCTTCTGGAAACACCATATATTTT. Protein product: CASSLGGASGNTIYF.

V usage is TRBV9 and J usage is TRBJ2-1; 9 positions match TRBD2. The CDR3 is 15 residues long. Germline V lookup: CDR1 SGDLS, CDR2 YYNGEE. The J segment lost 3 bases and the V segment lost 2 bases, leaving 3 bases of the junction unmatched. CDR3: CASSVRGGVYNEQFF. The CDR3 DNA reads TGTGCCAGCAGCGTGCGGGGGGGTGTCTACAATGAGCAGTTCTTC. Drawing the rest from reference TRBV9 and TRBJ2-1, the complete variable domain is DSGVTQTPKHLITATGQRVTLRCSPRSGDLSVYWYQQSLDQGLQFLIQYYNGEERAKGNILERFSAQQFPDLHSELNLSSLELGDSALYFCASSVRGGVYNEQFFGPGTRLTVL.

This clone showed up just a few times. V usage is TRBV19 and J usage is TRBJ1-3; no reliable D call. V was pared by 3 bases and J by 0 bases, with 9 bases between. This CDR3 has 15 amino acids. CDR1 and CDR2 (germline): LNHDA, SQIVND (reference sequence). The CDR3 protein is CASSIRDNSGNTIYF. Written as DNA, the CDR3 is TGTGCCAGTAGTATCCGCGACAACTCTGGAAACACCATATATTTT.

The genes are TRBV5-1 and TRBJ2-5, with D maybe TRBD2 (6 bases). V was trimmed by 4 bases and J by 5 bases, leaving 9 bases between them. The length of the CDR3 is 12 residues. Germline assignment: CDR1 SGHRS and CDR2 YFSETQ. CDR3 DNA: TGCGCCAGCAGCGTTGCGGGGGAGACCCAGTACTTC. It encodes CASSVAGETQYF.

CDR3 DNA: TGTGCCAGCAGTCCAGGAGTTGCAACTAATGAAAAACTGTTTTTT. Amino acids: CASSPGVATNEKLFF. The V call is TRBV7-9, the J call TRBJ1-4; D call uncertain. The CDR3 spans 15 residues. V lost 6 bases to trimming and J lost 0 bases, with 11 bases between them. Germline V gene lookup returns CDR1 SEHNR and CDR2 FQNEAQ (reference sequence).

CDR3 sequence (DNA): TGCAGCGTTGAATGGCGGGGGGGATACAATGAGCAGTTCTTC. Protein: CSVEWRGGYNEQFF. The chain has TRBV29-1 and TRBJ2-1; 9 nucleotides match TRBD2. The germline V gene has CDR1 SQVTM and CDR2 ANQGSEA. Losses at the gene ends were 2 bases for V and 4 bases for J; bases not matched to a gene: 3. This CDR3 has 14 amino acids.

Details on this clone: One junction end disagrees with the germline gene, perhaps due to a read error. The chain uses TRBV11-2 and TRBJ1-2; D possibly corresponds to TRBD1 (5 bases). Germline lookup yields CDR1 SGHAT and CDR2 FQNNGV. There are 12 residues in the CDR3. CDR3: CASSGPDSNCAF. CDR3 in DNA: TGTGCCAGCAGCGGACCAGACAGTAACTGCGCCTTC.

The rearrangement links TRBV6-1 to TRBJ2-3, with 11 bases identical to TRBD2. The CDR3 length is 17 residues. The germline gives CDR1 MNHNS, CDR2 SASEGT. V gave up 4 bases and J gave up 0 bases; unmatched junction bases: 6. The CDR3 loop is CASSVGLAVDSTDTQYF. CDR3 bases: TGTGCCAGCAGTGTGGGACTAGCGGTCGATAGCACAGATACGCAGTATTTT.

Details on this clone: This specimen includes other DNA sequences encoding the same CDR3. The chain links TRBV27 to TRBJ2-7; D ambiguous. The CDR3 sequence is 14 residues long. V was clipped by 6 bases and J by 1 base, with 13 bases between them. Looked up from germline, CDR1 is MNHEY and CDR2 is SMNVEV (reference sequence). The CDR3, as DNA: TGTGCCAGCAGCCCCCTAGGCAGATCCTACGAGCAGTACTTC. Residues: CASSPLGRSYEQYF.

The chain couples TRBV6-6 to TRBJ2-2; D call uncertain. From germline, CDR1 is MNHNY and CDR2 SVGAGI (reference sequence). The CDR3 is made up of 12 amino acids. Trimming cost V 3 bases and J 3 bases, with 2 bases left between them. CDR3 protein: CASSYDTGELFF. DNA for the CDR3: TGTGCCAGCAGTTATGACACCGGGGAGCTGTTTTTT.

This rearrangement joins TRBV2 to TRBJ2-7, with TRBD1 matching over 8 bases. CDR3 length: 11 amino acids. With 6 bases clipped from V and 11 bases from J, the junction kept 6 bases outside the gene matches. Germline V gives CDR1 SNHLY, CDR2 FYNNEI. In DNA form, the CDR3 reads TGTGCCAGCAGACTGGACAGGGTTGAGTACTTC. Translation gives CASRLDRVEYF. Full variable domain (rest looked up from reference TRBV2 and TRBJ2-7): EPEVTQTPSHQVTQMGQEVILRCVPISNHLYFYWYRQILGQKVEFLVSFYNNEISEKSEIFDDQFSVERPDGSNFTLKIRSTKLEDSAMYFCASRLDRVEYFGPGTRLTVT.

V gene TRBV19 combines with J gene TRBJ2-7; D is undetermined. Germline-derived CDR1 and CDR2 are LNHDA and SQIVND (reference sequence). V was cut by 5 bases and J by 3 bases, with 14 bases left in between. This CDR3 is 14 amino acids long. The CDR3 coding sequence is TGTGCCAGTAGTTTCTCCCTCCTGGACTACGAGCAGTACTTC. Translated, it gives CASSFSLLDYEQYF. Based on the CDR3 plus reference TRBV19 and TRBJ2-7, the full variable domain is DGGITQSPKYLFRKEGQNVTLSCEQNLNHDAMYWYRQDPGQGLRLIYYSQIVNDFQKGDIAEGYSVSREKKESFPLTVTSAQKNPTAFYLCASSFSLLDYEQYFGPGTRLTVT.

The V call is TRBV6-1, the J call TRBJ2-2; D tentatively reads TRBD1 or TRBD2 (7 bases each). This CDR3 spans 16 amino acids. Trimming left V 2 bases short and J 6 bases short, with 16 bases between. The germline gives CDR1 MNHNS, CDR2 SASEGT. CDR3 sequence: CASSEIGLDRAGELFF. CDR3 in DNA: TGTGCCAGCAGTGAAATCGGACTAGACAGGGCCGGGGAGCTGTTTTTT.

The genes are TRBV4-1 and TRBJ1-5; 7 bases fit TRBD1. The J segment lost 3 bases and the V segment lost 4 bases, leaving 6 bases of the junction unmatched. CDR1 is MGHRA, CDR2 YSYEKL, per germline. This CDR3 is 15 amino acids long. This CDR3 is CASSPYDRANQPQHF. The CDR3 DNA is TGCGCCAGCAGCCCCTACGACAGGGCCAATCAGCCCCAGCATTTT.

The CDR3 DNA reads TGTGCCAGCAGCTTATCCGAGGCTGGAAACACCATATATTTT. This gives the protein CASSLSEAGNTIYF. The genes are TRBV7-9 and TRBJ1-3, with D unclear. The V and J ends lost 2 bases and 2 bases respectively, with 7 bases between them. Per germline, CDR1 SEHNR and CDR2 FQNEAQ (reference sequence). The CDR3 has 14 amino acids.

V and J are TRBV4-1 and TRBJ2-3; 8 bases align to TRBD1. CDR3 size: 17 residues. Trimming at V came to 3 bases and at J to 3 bases, leaving 11 bases not matched to a gene. Germline lookup yields CDR1 MGHRA and CDR2 YSYEKL. The CDR3 region has the DNA TGCGCCAGCAGCCAGTCTCCCCAGGGGGCAGGGACAGATACGCAGTATTTT. Translated: CASSQSPQGAGTDTQYF.

The chain carries TRBV6-6 and TRBJ2-5, with a tentative D call TRBD1 (6 bases). V lost 2 bases and J lost 6, with 16 bases in between. Germline CDR1 reads MNHNY; CDR2 reads SVGAGI (reference sequence). The CDR3 has 15 residues. This chain's CDR3 is CASSYEGHPTQTQYF. The CDR3 DNA sequence: TGTGCCAGCAGTTACGAGGGACACCCAACACAGACCCAGTACTTC.

The chain employs TRBV6-4 and TRBJ2-1; 9 nucleotides align to TRBD1. The germline V gene encodes CDR1 MRHNA and CDR2 SNTAGT. Germline trimming cut 4 bases from V and 6 bases from J; bases unmatched to any gene: 10. The CDR3 is made up of 16 amino acids. CDR3 nucleotide sequence: TGTGCCAGCAGTGCCTTTCCGGGACAGGGTAGCAATGAGCAGTTCTTC. It translates to CASSAFPGQGSNEQFF.

This chain joins TRBV19 and TRBJ2-6; the D is unclear. The V gene's germline CDR1 is LNHDA and CDR2 SQIVND (reference sequence). The CDR3 runs to 13 residues. Trimming took off 6 bases at V and 0 bases at J, with 3 bases between the two ends. The CDR3 here is CASRISGANVLTF. In nucleotides, the CDR3 is TGTGCCAGTAGAATCTCTGGGGCCAACGTCCTGACTTTC.

The chain combines TRBV6-4 with TRBJ1-1, with D hard to call. The V and J ends lost 2 bases and 10 bases respectively, with 14 bases between them. The CDR3 has 13 amino acids. CDR1 is MRHNA, CDR2 SNTAGT, per germline. The CDR3 DNA follows: TGTGCCAGCAGTGACAGGACCCGGCCGGGAGCTTTCTTT. Translating gives CASSDRTRPGAFF.

The chain couples TRBV9 to TRBJ2-3, with D possibly TRBD2 on 6 matching bases. Trimming pared 4 bases from V and 2 bases from J, leaving 20 bases between. Germline V lookup: CDR1 SGDLS, CDR2 YYNGEE. The CDR3 totals 17 residues. The CDR3 here is CASSPLSRGWDTDTQYF. The CDR3 DNA follows: TGTGCCAGCAGCCCCCTAAGTCGGGGGTGGGACACAGATACGCAGTATTTT.

The rearrangement uses TRBV4-1 and TRBJ2-1; 7 positions match TRBD1. The CDR3 extends over 17 amino acids. From germline, CDR1 is MGHRA and CDR2 YSYEKL. V trimming: 0 bases; J trimming: 1 base; junction bases outside the gene matches: 6. The CDR3 spells CASSQDRGLPSYNEQFF. The CDR3 DNA is TGCGCCAGCAGCCAAGATAGGGGGCTTCCGTCCTACAATGAGCAGTTCTTC.

This chain uses TRBV5-1 with TRBJ1-5; D remains unclear. The CDR3 extends over 14 amino acids. CDR1 is SGHRS, CDR2 YFSETQ, per germline. Trimming left V 4 bases short and J 1 base short, with 9 bases between. The CDR3 sequence: CASSPDQSNQPQHF. CDR3 DNA sequence: TGCGCCAGCAGCCCGGACCAAAGCAATCAGCCCCAGCATTTT. Together with reference TRBV5-1 and TRBJ1-5, the CDR3 gives the full variable domain: KAGVTQTPRYLIKTRGQQVTLSCSPISGHRSVSWYQQTPGQGLQFLFEYFSETQRNKGNFPGRFSGRQFSNSRSEMNVSTLELGDSALYLCASSPDQSNQPQHFGDGTRLSIL.

V and J are TRBV24-1 and TRBJ2-7; TRBD1 matches at 7 bases. With V trimmed by 5 bases and J by 3 bases, 6 bases remained unmatched. The CDR3 consists of 14 residues. The germline gives CDR1 KGHDR, CDR2 SFDVKD. Here the CDR3 reads CATSVDRNGYEQYF. The CDR3 DNA sequence: TGTGCCACCAGTGTGGACAGGAACGGCTACGAGCAGTACTTC.

The chain has TRBV7-9 and TRBJ2-3; 11 bases match TRBD2. The CDR3 is made up of 16 amino acids. Trimming took 5 bases from V and 6 from J; bases not matched to a gene: 10. Germline CDR1 reads SEHNR; CDR2 reads FQNEAQ (reference sequence). The CDR3 sequence: CASSDGTSGLWDTQYF. The CDR3, as DNA: TGTGCCAGCAGCGACGGGACTAGCGGCTTGTGGGATACGCAGTATTTT. The complete variable domain, with remaining parts taken from reference TRBV7-9 and TRBJ2-3, reads DTGVSQNPRHKITKRGQNVTFRCDPISEHNRLYWYRQTLGQGPEFLTYFQNEAQLEKSRLLSDRFSAERPKGSFSTLEIQRTEQGDSAMYLCASSDGTSGLWDTQYFGPGTRLTVL.

This rearrangement joins TRBV19 to TRBJ2-2; a possible D gene is TRBD1 (5 bases). Germline V CDR1 and CDR2: LNHDA, SQIVND (reference sequence). CDR3 length: 15 amino acids. Trimming stripped 1 base from V and 3 bases from J, with 9 bases between. The CDR3 sequence is CASSIVGRDTGELFF. CDR3 DNA: TGTGCCAGTAGTATAGTTGGCAGGGACACCGGGGAGCTGTTTTTT.